This TCR beta chain was recorded in a study of T cell responses to AZD1222 COVID-19 vaccine. Trimming shortened V by 4 bases and J by 7 bases, and 18 bases separated the two germline ends. Germline V lookup: CDR1 SGDLS, CDR2 YYNGEE. This CDR3 region has 14 residues. This clone was counted a single time. Repertoires were generated with immunoSEQ multiplex PCR, while TCRdb's copy carries only in-frame clones and drops some. The data show tens of thousands of clones, under 95% seen once. Analysis merged second doses at about 4 or about 12 weeks. This TCR was recovered from an adult who received the AZD1222 COVID-19 vaccine. This sample comprised peripheral blood, obtained 28 days after the second AZD1222 dose. The chain couples TRBV9 to TRBJ2-7; D not certain. In nucleotides, the CDR3 is TGTGCCAGCAGCCCCCGGATAGCTTCTGGAGAGCAGTACTTC. It is translated as CASSPRIASGEQYF.